This T cell receptor beta chain was identified during a study of technical replicates of blood from a handful of donors. The table came from immunoSEQ multiplex PCR; TCRdb's copy has only in-frame clones and leaves some out. The sample gives around 67,000 clones, 80% to 95% of which show up once; approximately 0.37% is in the top ten. CDR1 is MNHEY, CDR2 SMNVEV, per germline (reference sequence). The CDR3 covers 16 residues. V was shortened by 4 bases and J by 2 bases, with 18 bases between the two germline ends. What was sequenced was T cells isolated from PBMCs. This clonotype was sampled from a human donor in good health. The chain carries TRBV27 and TRBJ2-7, with D perhaps matching TRBD2 (6 bases). DNA of the CDR3: TGTGCCAGCAGTTCTTACACCGGGACTGATGCCTACGAGCAGTACTTC. It specifies CASSSYTGTDAYEQYF.